These T cell receptor beta chains were read from a single sample in a study of cytomegalovirus exposure and HLA in healthy donors. Clones were sequenced by immunoSEQ multiplex PCR, and TCRdb holds only the in-frame ones, with some missing. This table has about 110,000 clones, 65% to 80% appearing once. The sample consisted of PBMCs. The source of these receptors is a male donor in good health and CMV-seropositive. Both conserved end residues are part of each CDR3. D genes are given only for firm matches. A clone size is listed for some rows: how often the clone was seen (once, few, many), or a class if it is expanded.

j_gene: TRBJ1-5
v_gene: TRBV5-1
d_gene: TRBD1
abundance: .
CDR3nt: TGCGCCAGCAGCTTGGTCCCGGGACAGGGTGATCAGCCCCAGCATTTT
CDR3aa: CASSLVPGQGDQPQHF

j_gene: TRBJ2-3
v_gene: TRBV9
d_gene: .
abundance: .
CDR3nt: TGTGCCAGCAGCGTCAGCGGGCCTAGCACAGATACGCAGTATTTT
CDR3aa: CASSVSGPSTDTQYF

j_gene: TRBJ1-5
v_gene: TRBV4-2
d_gene: .
abundance: .
CDR3nt: TGTGCCAGCAGCCAAGATCGAGGGGGTAAAGATCAGCCCCAGCATTTT
CDR3aa: CASSQDRGGKDQPQHF

j_gene: TRBJ1-1
v_gene: TRBV14
d_gene: .
abundance: .
CDR3nt: TGTGCCAGCAGCCAAGGGGGCGGGAGGGACACTGAAGCTTTCTTT
CDR3aa: CASSQGGGRDTEAFF

j_gene: TRBJ2-7
v_gene: TRBV7-6
d_gene: TRBD1
abundance: .
CDR3nt: TGTGCCAGCAGCTTAGCGGCCCCAGGGCTCCAGGACAGGGGCGAGCAGTACTTC
CDR3aa: CASSLAAPGLQDRGEQYF

j_gene: TRBJ1-5
v_gene: TRBV7-6
d_gene: .
abundance: .
CDR3nt: TGTGCCAGCAGCTTAGTTGACCAGGGCAATCAGCCCCAGCATTTT
CDR3aa: CASSLVDQGNQPQHF

j_gene: TRBJ1-5
v_gene: TRBV6-5
d_gene: .
abundance: .
CDR3nt: TGTGCCAGCAGCCGCAAATACACCAGCAATCAGCCCCAGCATTTT
CDR3aa: CASSRKYTSNQPQHF

j_gene: TRBJ1-1
v_gene: TRBV7-2
d_gene: TRBD1
abundance: .
CDR3nt: TGTGCCAGCAGCAGACAGGGACAGGCCAACACTGAAGCTTTCTTT
CDR3aa: CASSRQGQANTEAFF

j_gene: TRBJ1-1
v_gene: TRBV7-3
d_gene: .
abundance: few
CDR3nt: TGTGCCAGCAGCTTGGACACGAACACTGAAGCTTTCTTT
CDR3aa: CASSLDTNTEAFF

j_gene: TRBJ2-7
v_gene: TRBV4-3
d_gene: TRBD2
abundance: .
CDR3nt: TGCGCCAGCAGCCAACTAGCGGGGGGGCTCCCCTACGAGCAGTACTTC
CDR3aa: CASSQLAGGLPYEQYF

j_gene: TRBJ1-6
v_gene: TRBV4-1
d_gene: .
abundance: .
CDR3nt: TGCGCCAGCAGCCGGTTGAGCTCCTATAATTCACCCCTCCACTTT
CDR3aa: CASSRLSSYNSPLHF

j_gene: TRBJ2-7
v_gene: TRBV13
d_gene: .
abundance: .
CDR3nt: TGTGCCAGCAGTACACGGGACTACGAGCAGTACTTC
CDR3aa: CASSTRDYEQYF

j_gene: TRBJ1-1
v_gene: TRBV5-1
d_gene: TRBD1
abundance: .
CDR3nt: TGCGCCAGCAGCCCTTCCGACAGGGGGCAGGGGGAAGCTTTCTTT
CDR3aa: CASSPSDRGQGEAFF

j_gene: TRBJ2-7
v_gene: TRBV4-1
d_gene: TRBD1
abundance: .
CDR3nt: TGCGCCAGCAGCCAAGATCTCGGCGGCAGGGGGCTTCGAGGGGTCGAGCAGTACTTC
CDR3aa: CASSQDLGGRGLRGVEQYF

j_gene: TRBJ2-5
v_gene: TRBV15
d_gene: TRBD2
abundance: .
CDR3nt: TGTGCCACCAGCAGGACAGCGCCCGGGACTAGCGGGGGGGGAGAGACCCAGTACTTC
CDR3aa: CATSRTAPGTSGGGETQYF

j_gene: TRBJ1-1
v_gene: TRBV18
d_gene: TRBD1
abundance: .
CDR3nt: TGTGCCAGCTCACCCAATAGGACAGGGTTGGACACTGAAGCTTTCTTT
CDR3aa: CASSPNRTGLDTEAFF

j_gene: TRBJ2-7
v_gene: TRBV18
d_gene: TRBD1
abundance: once
CDR3nt: TGTGCCAGCTCGGATGGGACAGGAGGATCCTACGAGCAGTACTTC
CDR3aa: CASSDGTGGSYEQYF

j_gene: TRBJ1-1
v_gene: TRBV7-9
d_gene: .
abundance: few
CDR3nt: TGTGCCAGCAGCTTATCAGGGAACACTGAAGCTTTCTTT
CDR3aa: CASSLSGNTEAFF

j_gene: TRBJ2-5
v_gene: TRBV7-8
d_gene: TRBD2
abundance: once
CDR3nt: TGTGCCAGCAGCTTAGGGCGGACTAGATCCATCGAAGAGACCCAGTACTTC
CDR3aa: CASSLGRTRSIEETQYF

j_gene: TRBJ1-2
v_gene: TRBV15
d_gene: .
abundance: .
CDR3nt: TGTGCCACCAGCTCCCGAGGCCCTAATGGCTACACCTTC
CDR3aa: CATSSRGPNGYTF

j_gene: TRBJ1-5
v_gene: TRBV19
d_gene: .
abundance: .
CDR3nt: TGTGCCAGTAGGAACGGGATTTTCCCGGTTGATAGCAATCAGCCCCAGCATTTT
CDR3aa: CASRNGIFPVDSNQPQHF

j_gene: TRBJ2-1
v_gene: TRBV2
d_gene: .
abundance: .
CDR3nt: TGTGCCAGCTACGCTAGCTCCTACAATGAGCAGTTCTTC
CDR3aa: CASYASSYNEQFF

j_gene: TRBJ1-3
v_gene: TRBV2
d_gene: .
abundance: .
CDR3nt: TGTGCCAGCAGTGTCACATCTGGAAACACCATATATTTT
CDR3aa: CASSVTSGNTIYF

j_gene: TRBJ1-3
v_gene: TRBV19
d_gene: TRBD1
abundance: .
CDR3nt: TGTGCCAGTAGTCGAAGCTCCGGGACAGATGGAAACACCATATATTTT
CDR3aa: CASSRSSGTDGNTIYF

j_gene: TRBJ2-5
v_gene: TRBV21-1
d_gene: .
abundance: few
CDR3nt: TGTGCCAGCAGCAACCCCCGGGACAGGGCCCCCGAGACCCAGTACTTC
CDR3aa: CASSNPRDRAPETQYF

j_gene: TRBJ1-1
v_gene: TRBV6-6
d_gene: TRBD1
abundance: .
CDR3nt: TGTGCCAGCAGCCGAAGACAGGGGGGAAGGAACACTGAAGCTTTCTTT
CDR3aa: CASSRRQGGRNTEAFF

j_gene: TRBJ1-4
v_gene: TRBV18
d_gene: TRBD1
abundance: once
CDR3nt: TGTGCCAGCTCACCACCGGGACAGGGAGACCCGAGGAATGAAAAACTGTTTTTT
CDR3aa: CASSPPGQGDPRNEKLFF

j_gene: TRBJ2-2
v_gene: TRBV5-1
d_gene: .
abundance: few
CDR3nt: TGCGCCAGCAGCTTTGAGGGGGGGTTAAGGACCGGGGAGCTGTTTTTT
CDR3aa: CASSFEGGLRTGELFF

j_gene: TRBJ2-1
v_gene: TRBV18
d_gene: TRBD2
abundance: once
CDR3nt: TGTGCCAGCTCACCACCGAGCGGGAGCTCCTACAATGAGCAGTTCTTC
CDR3aa: CASSPPSGSSYNEQFF

j_gene: TRBJ1-5
v_gene: TRBV19
d_gene: TRBD1
abundance: .
CDR3nt: TGTGCCAGTACCGACCGTGCACAGGGGCGCCCTCAGCCCCAGCATTTT
CDR3aa: CASTDRAQGRPQPQHF

j_gene: TRBJ2-1
v_gene: TRBV13
d_gene: .
abundance: .
CDR3nt: TGTGCCAGCAGCCCCAACAAGGCGGGAATGTTGCTCTTC
CDR3aa: CASSPNKAGMLLF

j_gene: TRBJ1-6
v_gene: TRBV7-2
d_gene: .
abundance: .
CDR3nt: TGTGCCAGCAGCCCGGCCCTAGTGGGTGGTTCACCCCTCCACTTT
CDR3aa: CASSPALVGGSPLHF

j_gene: TRBJ2-1
v_gene: TRBV4-1
d_gene: TRBD1
abundance: .
CDR3nt: TGCGCCAGCAGCCAGGCTCCCGGGACAGGTATCTACAATGAGCAGTTCTTC
CDR3aa: CASSQAPGTGIYNEQFF

j_gene: TRBJ1-1
v_gene: TRBV18
d_gene: .
abundance: .
CDR3nt: TGTGCCAGCTCACCCTACCGATCCCACACTGAAGCTTTCTTT
CDR3aa: CASSPYRSHTEAFF

j_gene: TRBJ2-4
v_gene: TRBV7-3
d_gene: .
abundance: .
CDR3nt: TGTGCCAGCAGCTTAGCCAGTGCGGGCATTCAGTACTTC
CDR3aa: CASSLASAGIQYF

j_gene: TRBJ2-7
v_gene: TRBV7-9
d_gene: TRBD2
abundance: .
CDR3nt: TGTGCCAGCAGCTTGGCCGGGACTAGCGGGGGCCTCTCCTACGAGCAGTACTTC
CDR3aa: CASSLAGTSGGLSYEQYF

j_gene: TRBJ1-2
v_gene: TRBV28
d_gene: .
abundance: .
CDR3nt: TGTGCCAGCAGCGCACCAGGGGCTAACTATGGCTACACCTTC
CDR3aa: CASSAPGANYGYTF

j_gene: TRBJ2-4
v_gene: TRBV9
d_gene: TRBD1
abundance: .
CDR3nt: TGTGCCAGCAGCGTAGGGGGACAGAACATTCAGTACTTC
CDR3aa: CASSVGGQNIQYF

j_gene: TRBJ1-6
v_gene: TRBV6-5
d_gene: TRBD1
abundance: .
CDR3nt: TGTGCCAGCAGGCGGGACAGGGTTTCACCCCTCCACTTT
CDR3aa: CASRRDRVSPLHF

j_gene: TRBJ1-5
v_gene: TRBV7-2
d_gene: .
abundance: .
CDR3nt: TGTGCCAGCAGCTTAGGGGCCGGGAAAAGCAATCAGCCCCAGCATTTT
CDR3aa: CASSLGAGKSNQPQHF

j_gene: TRBJ1-1
v_gene: TRBV29-1
d_gene: TRBD1
abundance: .
CDR3nt: TGCAGCGCCAACCTGGGACAGTTGGGAAACACTGAAGCTTTCTTT
CDR3aa: CSANLGQLGNTEAFF

j_gene: TRBJ2-7
v_gene: TRBV7-2
d_gene: TRBD2
abundance: .
CDR3nt: TGTGCCAGCAGCGGGGTCGGACTAGCGGGAGGATACGAGCAGTACTTC
CDR3aa: CASSGVGLAGGYEQYF

j_gene: TRBJ2-5
v_gene: TRBV5-1
d_gene: .
abundance: .
CDR3nt: TGCGCCAGCACTCTAGGTTTAGCAGAGACCCAGTACTTC
CDR3aa: CASTLGLAETQYF

j_gene: TRBJ1-1
v_gene: TRBV5-5
d_gene: .
abundance: .
CDR3nt: TGTGCCAGCAGCTTGGATACAGGGACAGAAGCTTTCTTT
CDR3aa: CASSLDTGTEAFF